The 17 T cell receptor beta chains presented below share a single source sample, sequenced in a study of blood T cells in healthy people across ages. Then a second PCR, running about 6 to 11 cycles, was carried out with a sample-barcoded 5' primer and a J-beta primer mix. TCRdb reprocessed the 5' RACE reads with MiXCR, giving one entry per CDR3 protein. The sample carries about 1.8 million distinct CDR3 sequences, roughly 50% recorded once. The sequenced sample consisted of blood. The receptors originated from a woman aged 35 to 49 in good health.

The gene calls are TRBV5-5 and TRBJ2-1, with 12 positions matching TRBD2. The CDR3 has 16 residues. The V gene end was trimmed by 4 bases and the J gene end by 7 bases; junction bases not matched to a gene: 9. Germline lookup yields CDR1 SGHKS and CDR2 YYEKEE (reference sequence). This CDR3 reads CASSPTPSGGENEQFF. The CDR3 DNA is TGTGCCAGCAGCCCCACTCCTAGCGGGGGGGAAAATGAGCAGTTCTTC.

V and J are TRBV5-1 and TRBJ2-3, with 9 bases identical to TRBD1. The CDR3 extends over 15 amino acids. Germline V gene sequence: CDR1 SGHRS, CDR2 YFSETQ. Losses at the gene ends were 5 bases for V and 4 bases for J; bases not matched to a gene: 8. For the CDR3, the DNA is TGCGCCAGCAGAGATGGACAGGGGTGGGCAGATACGCAGTATTTT. This encodes CASRDGQGWADTQYF. Filled out from reference TRBV5-1 and TRBJ2-3, the complete variable domain reads KAGVTQTPRYLIKTRGQQVTLSCSPISGHRSVSWYQQTPGQGLQFLFEYFSETQRNKGNFPGRFSGRQFSNSRSEMNVSTLELGDSALYLCASRDGQGWADTQYFGPGTRLTVL.

DNA of the CDR3: TGCGCCAGCAGCCCGCTTAGAAGTAATGAGCAGTTCTTC. It encodes CASSPLRSNEQFF. The chain joins TRBV5-1 to TRBJ2-1, with unresolved D. The CDR3 runs 13 residues. V was pared by 4 bases and J by 7 bases, with 12 bases between. Per the germline V gene, CDR1 is SGHRS and CDR2 is YFSETQ.

The rearrangement joins TRBV4-3 to TRBJ2-7; D is unclear. Deletions cut 0 bases from V and 0 bases from J, with 12 bases between. The germline CDR1 and CDR2 sequences are LGHNA and YSLEER. This CDR3 spans 16 amino acids. The chain's CDR3 is CASSQEYERSSYEQYF. Here the CDR3 DNA reads TGCGCCAGCAGCCAAGAGTACGAACGGAGCTCCTACGAGCAGTACTTC.

The chain links TRBV9 to TRBJ2-4; the match to TRBD2 covers 7 bases. After removal of 3 bases from V and 7 bases from J, the junction contained 13 bases not matched to a gene. Per the germline V gene, CDR1 is SGDLS and CDR2 is YYNGEE. The CDR3 spans 16 residues. The CDR3 reads CASSAVPGGRVNIQYF. The CDR3 coding sequence is TGTGCCAGCAGCGCGGTTCCGGGAGGACGAGTCAACATTCAGTACTTC.

The chain couples TRBV4-3 to TRBJ1-2; TRBD1 matches at 10 bases. Germline V gene lookup returns CDR1 LGHNA and CDR2 YSLEER. V gave up 1 base and J gave up 7 bases; unmatched junction bases: 3. CDR3 length equals 14 residues. The CDR3 nucleotides read TGCGCCAGCAGCCAAGGGGACAGGGGCGCTGGCTACACCTTC. Its translation: CASSQGDRGAGYTF.

The chain is built from TRBV20-1 and TRBJ1-4; TRBD1 aligns across 7 bases. The CDR3 extends over 16 amino acids. Germline lookup yields CDR1 DFQATT and CDR2 SNEGSKA (reference sequence). The J segment lost 8 bases and the V segment lost 5 bases, leaving 17 bases of the junction unmatched. CDR3 bases: TGCAGTGCTCGCAGGGGGAGGGACTTTTTCGACGAAAAACTGTTTTTT. As protein: CSARRGRDFFDEKLFF.

The chain combines TRBV20-1 with TRBJ2-1; 13 nucleotides align to TRBD2. The CDR3 is made up of 17 amino acids. The V segment lost 3 bases and the J segment 6 bases; nucleotides outside the gene matches: 11. Germline CDR1 reads DFQATT; CDR2 reads SNEGSKA (reference sequence). The CDR3 reads CSASAWTSGGWGNEQFF. The CDR3 DNA sequence: TGCAGTGCTAGTGCCTGGACTAGCGGGGGATGGGGCAATGAGCAGTTCTTC.

This clonotype showed up just a few times. The V and J genes are TRBV24-1 and TRBJ2-1; the match to TRBD2 covers 9 bases. This CDR3 is built from 16 residues. The germline CDR1 and CDR2 sequences are KGHDR and SFDVKD. V was pared by 4 bases and J by 4 bases, with 7 bases of the junction left unmatched. CDR3 residues: CATSDALAGSYNEQFF. CDR3 in DNA: TGTGCCACCAGTGACGCTCTAGCGGGATCTTACAATGAGCAGTTCTTC.

V usage is TRBV28 and J usage is TRBJ2-3; 9 bases map to TRBD2. The germline gives CDR1 MDHEN, CDR2 SYDVKM. CDR3 length: 15 amino acids. Unmatched junction bases numbered 11, after V lost 6 bases and J lost 7 bases. The CDR3 bases are TGTGCCAGCAGCCCCCCGGGACTAGCATGGAATACGCAGTATTTT. It is translated as CASSPPGLAWNTQYF.

The rearrangement joins TRBV2 to TRBJ1-2; 9 bases map to TRBD1. This CDR3 spans 13 amino acids. Germline V lookup: CDR1 SNHLY, CDR2 FYNNEI. With 6 bases clipped from V and 7 bases from J, the junction kept 6 bases outside the gene matches. CDR3: CASSVKTGGGYTF. In DNA form, the CDR3 reads TGTGCCAGCAGCGTCAAGACAGGGGGTGGCTACACCTTC.

The J gene is TRBJ1-5, the V gene TRBV9, with D unresolved. Trimming took 0 bases from V and 3 from J, leaving 10 bases between them. Germline V lookup: CDR1 SGDLS, CDR2 YYNGEE. The CDR3 length is 15 residues. This CDR3 reads CASSVGGTANQPQHF. The CDR3, as DNA: TGTGCCAGCAGCGTAGGAGGTACAGCCAATCAGCCCCAGCATTTT.

The V and J genes are TRBV5-1 and TRBJ2-3; no clear D. The CDR3 is 15 amino acids. Deletions cut 2 bases from V and 3 bases from J, with 13 bases between. The V gene's germline CDR1 is SGHRS and CDR2 YFSETQ. CDR3 sequence: CASSFRPAKTDTQYF. The CDR3 DNA reads TGCGCCAGCAGCTTTCGGCCGGCGAAGACAGATACGCAGTATTTT.

V usage is TRBV7-6 and J usage is TRBJ2-1; D call uncertain. CDR3 length equals 14 residues. Trimming cost V 1 base and J 5 bases, with 9 bases left between them. The germline gives CDR1 SGHVS, CDR2 FNYEAQ. The CDR3 here is CASSLVDVNNEQFF. The CDR3 nucleotides read TGTGCCAGCAGCTTAGTGGACGTGAACAATGAGCAGTTCTTC.

The table lists this clonotype with a few counts. The CDR3 region is CASSLGGQGGGETQYF. The CDR3 DNA reads TGCGCCAGCAGCTTGGGCGGACAGGGAGGAGGTGAGACCCAGTACTTC. The genes are TRBV5-1 and TRBJ2-5, with TRBD1 matching over 8 bases. This CDR3 is 16 amino acids long. J gave up 5 bases and V 0 bases, and 9 bases lay outside the gene matches. Looked up from germline, CDR1 is SGHRS and CDR2 is YFSETQ.

V gene TRBV28 combines with J gene TRBJ2-1; 8 positions agree with TRBD1. The assigned J gene may be wrong: the sequence end matches TRBJ2-7 better. CDR3 length: 17 residues. From germline, CDR1 is MDHEN and CDR2 SYDVKM. CDR3 sequence (DNA): TGTGCCAGCAGTTTACCAAGGACAGGGAGCTCCTACAATGAGCAGTACTTC. Its translation: CASSLPRTGSSYNEQYF.

The V gene is TRBV6-2 or TRBV6-3, the J gene TRBJ2-5; D unresolved. V was cut by 2 bases and J by 5 bases, with 18 bases left in between. Germline V lookup: CDR1 MNHEY, CDR2 SVGEGT. The CDR3 extends over 16 amino acids. The CDR3 DNA is TGTGCCAGCAGTTACGTTGGTAATAGCCTTGGTGAGACCCAGTACTTC. This codes for CASSYVGNSLGETQYF.